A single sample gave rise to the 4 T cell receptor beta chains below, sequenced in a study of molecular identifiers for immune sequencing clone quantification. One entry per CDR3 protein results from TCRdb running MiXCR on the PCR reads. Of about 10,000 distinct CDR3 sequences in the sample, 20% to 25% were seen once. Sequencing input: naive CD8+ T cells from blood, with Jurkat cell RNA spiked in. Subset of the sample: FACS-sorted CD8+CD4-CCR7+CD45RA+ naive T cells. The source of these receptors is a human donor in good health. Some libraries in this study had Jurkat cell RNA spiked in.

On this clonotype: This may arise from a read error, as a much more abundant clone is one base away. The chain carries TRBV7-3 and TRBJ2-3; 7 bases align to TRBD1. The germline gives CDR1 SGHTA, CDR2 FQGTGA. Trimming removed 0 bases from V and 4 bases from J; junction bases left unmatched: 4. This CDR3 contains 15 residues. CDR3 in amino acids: CASSLTGTEADTQYF. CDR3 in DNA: TGTGCCAGCAGCTTAACAGGGACAGAGGCAGATACGCAGTATTTT.

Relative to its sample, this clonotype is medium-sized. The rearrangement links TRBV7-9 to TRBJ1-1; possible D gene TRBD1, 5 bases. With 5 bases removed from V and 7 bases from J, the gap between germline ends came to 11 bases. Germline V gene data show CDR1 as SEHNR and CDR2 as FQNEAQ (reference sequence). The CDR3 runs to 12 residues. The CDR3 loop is CASSQPGVEAFF. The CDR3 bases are TGTGCCAGCAGCCAGCCGGGGGTTGAAGCTTTCTTT.

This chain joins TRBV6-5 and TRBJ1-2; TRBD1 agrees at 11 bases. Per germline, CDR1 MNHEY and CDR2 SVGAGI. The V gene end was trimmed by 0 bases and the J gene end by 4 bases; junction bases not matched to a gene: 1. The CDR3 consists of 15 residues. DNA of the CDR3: TGTGCCAGCAGTTACTCGGGACAGGGGGGCTATGGCTACACCTTC. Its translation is CASSYSGQGGYGYTF.

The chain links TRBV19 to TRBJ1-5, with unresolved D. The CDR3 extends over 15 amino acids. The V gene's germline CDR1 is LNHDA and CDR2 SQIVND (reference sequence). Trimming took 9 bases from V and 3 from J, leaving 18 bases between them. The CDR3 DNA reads TGTGCCAGCAACCCGCCAGTGGACCCCAATCAGCCCCAGCATTTT. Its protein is CASNPPVDPNQPQHF.